These T cell receptor beta chains were read from a single sample in a study of blood T cell repertoires in COVID-19. Only in-frame clones appear in the TCRdb table, and some are missing; sequencing was by immunoSEQ multiplex PCR. Among some 150,000 clones, roughly 88% were seen once, and the ten largest hold 1.2%. The sequenced material came from PBMCs or T cells enriched from blood (not recorded which). The receptors shown here come from a woman in her twenties or thirties with acute COVID-19. Both conserved end residues are part of each CDR3. A D gene is named only where the DNA matches it firmly. Not every row has a clone size; where given, it reads once, few, many or a size class.

v_gene	j_gene	abundance	d_gene	CDR3nt	CDR3aa
TRBV30	TRBJ2-6	.	.	TGTGCCTGCCAAGTAGGGCAGGGTATTTTTTCTGGGGCCAACGTCCTGACTTTC	CACQVGQGIFSGANVLTF
TRBV27	TRBJ2-1	.	TRBD2	TGTGCCAGCAGCGGGGGGGGCTTTAGCTCCTACAATGAGCAGTTCTTC	CASSGGGFSSYNEQFF
TRBV28	TRBJ2-3	.	.	TGTGCCAGCAGTCACGACAGAGGGAGGACAGATACGCAGTATTTT	CASSHDRGRTDTQYF
TRBV6-1	TRBJ2-5	once	TRBD2	TGTGCCAGCAGTGGCACCGGGACTAGCGGGGGAGAGACCCAGTACTTC	CASSGTGTSGGETQYF
TRBV2	TRBJ2-5	.	.	TGTGCCAGCAGTGCGCAGATGCGGGAGACCCAGTACTTC	CASSAQMRETQYF
TRBV7-9	TRBJ1-4	.	.	TGTGCCAGCAGCTTTTCGGTCGGCGGTAATACAGGGCTGTTTTTT	CASSFSVGGNTGLFF
TRBV6-6	TRBJ1-3	few	TRBD1	TGTGCCAGTGGATCTCGGGAAGGGACAGGGGGACGCACCATATATTTT	CASGSREGTGGRTIYF
TRBV5-8	TRBJ2-7	.	.	TGTGCCAGCAGCTTGAGAGGGGGTGGCTCCTACGAGCAGTACTTC	CASSLRGGGSYEQYF
TRBV5-4	TRBJ1-1	few	.	TGTGCCAGCAGCTTGACCCCTACGAACACTGAAGCTTTCTTT	CASSLTPTNTEAFF
TRBV6-2/TRBV6-3	TRBJ1-5	.	.	TGTGCCAGCAGTTATAACAGGGCTAATCAGCCCCAGCATTTT	CASSYNRANQPQHF
TRBV2	TRBJ1-1	.	.	TGTGCCGGGCGGAGGTCCAACACTGAAGCTTTCTTT	CAGRRSNTEAFF
TRBV2	TRBJ1-2	.	.	TGTGCCAGCAACAGTAACCTCTATGGCTACACCTTC	CASNSNLYGYTF
TRBV6-4	TRBJ2-7	.	TRBD2	TGTGCCAGCAGTGACATAGCGGGACGGGAGCAGTACTTC	CASSDIAGREQYF
TRBV21-1	TRBJ1-1	.	.	TGTGCCAGCAGCAAACGGACGGGAGCTGCTTTCTTT	CASSKRTGAAFF
TRBV2	TRBJ2-5	.	TRBD1	TGTGCCAGCAGCCCGGGACAGGGAGGCGAGACCCAGTACTTC	CASSPGQGGETQYF
TRBV10-3	TRBJ2-3	.	.	TGTGCCATCAGTGACCCCACAGGCAGCTCAGATACGCAGTATTTT	CAISDPTGSSDTQYF
TRBV19	TRBJ2-7	.	.	TGTGCCAGTCAACGATCCTATCAAGAATCCTACGAGCAGTACTTC	CASQRSYQESYEQYF
TRBV19	TRBJ1-4	.	TRBD1	TGTGCCAGTAGTAACCGGGACAGCCTTGAAAAACTGTTTTTT	CASSNRDSLEKLFF
TRBV28	TRBJ2-3	.	TRBD1	TGTGCCAGCAAGTTGCCGGGACAGGGATACGCAGATACGCAGTATTTT	CASKLPGQGYADTQYF
TRBV6-5	TRBJ2-1	.	.	TGTGCCAGCAGTAAACTAGGGTCCCACAATGAGCAGTTCTTC	CASSKLGSHNEQFF
TRBV10-3	TRBJ2-1	.	.	TGTGCCATCAGATCGGTGAATGAGCAGTTCTTC	CAIRSVNEQFF
TRBV11-2	TRBJ2-5	few	.	TGTGCCAGCAGCCAACAAGAGACCCAGTACTTC	CASSQQETQYF
TRBV2	TRBJ1-1	few	.	TGTGCCAGCAGTGAGCAGGTGAACACTGAAGCTTTCTTT	CASSEQVNTEAFF
TRBV3-1/TRBV3-2	TRBJ2-4	once	TRBD2	TGTGCCAGCAGCCAAGAAGCTAGCGGGAGTGGGACCCTAGCCAAAAACATTCAGTACTTC	CASSQEASGSGTLAKNIQYF
TRBV7-2	TRBJ1-2	.	.	TGTGCCAGCAGCTTGAACAGGGAGCCCCTCCGAGAGGGCTACACCTTC	CASSLNREPLREGYTF
TRBV9	TRBJ2-1	.	.	TGTGCCAGCAGCGTAGTAGGGGAAACCTACAATGAGCAGTTCTTC	CASSVVGETYNEQFF
TRBV5-1	TRBJ2-1	few	.	TGCGCCAGCAGCTTGGGACAGGCTTACCTGAATGAGCAGTTCTTC	CASSLGQAYLNEQFF
TRBV7-3	TRBJ2-1	.	.	TGTGCCAGCAGCCCCCCGGGAGCGGACAATGAGCAGTTCTTC	CASSPPGADNEQFF
TRBV27	TRBJ1-2	.	.	TGTGCCAGCAGTCCAACCCCGTCCGGGAACTATGGCTACACCTTC	CASSPTPSGNYGYTF